The entry below describes one T cell receptor (beta chain). Its antigen is still unknown. The sample originates from a study of T-cell memory formation after mild COVID-19. At the level of the study: TCR clusters were mostly confined to one donor each. The study's findings and limits: Memory from before infection featured some responding clones, which suggests cross-reactive memory joined.

The CDR3 spans 15 residues. Trimming shortened V by 4 bases and J by 1 base, and 11 bases separated the two germline ends. Germline V gene lookup returns CDR1 SGHAT and CDR2 FQNNGV. MiXCR, applied by TCRdb to the 5' RACE reads, yields one record per CDR3 protein. The table lists approximately 60,000 distinct CDR3 sequences, more than 9% of them singletons, with more than 0.95% in the top ten. This chain joins TRBV11-2 and TRBJ1-5; tentatively, D is TRBD1 (6 bases). The specimen was PBMCs or a T cell subset sorted from them (not recorded which). The receptor comes from a man aged 18-30 years who had mild COVID-19 (a few samples of this study predate the infection). Cell type and time point are not known. CDR3 residues: CASSYGTLSNQPQHF. The CDR3 DNA follows: TGTGCCAGCAGCTACGGGACATTAAGCAATCAGCCCCAGCATTTT. Drawing the rest from reference TRBV11-2 and TRBJ1-5, the complete variable domain is EAGVAQSPRYKIIEKRQSVAFWCNPISGHATLYWYQQILGQGPKLLIQFQNNGVVDDSQLPKDRFSAERLKGVDSTLKIQPAKLEDSAVYLCASSYGTLSNQPQHFGDGTRLSIL.